This is a list of T cell receptor beta chains from one sample in a study of response to subunit inactivated influenza vaccine. From the RT-PCR reads, TCRdb called clonotypes with MiXCR, one entry per CDR3 protein. The table has about 180,000 distinct CDR3 sequences, roughly 8.7% seen once; the top ten hold roughly 10%. Source: non-naive T cells sorted from PBMCs, taken on the day of vaccination. Every receptor here comes from a man aged 50-59 years who received an inactivated influenza vaccine. Both conserved end residues are part of each CDR3. The order of the fields is V gene, J gene, clone size, D gene, CDR3 protein, CDR3 DNA. The D gene is left open where the match is weak. The size field is filled for only some rows; it gives once, few, many or a size class.

v_call: TRBV29-1
j_call: TRBJ2-3
clone_size: many
d_call: NA
cdr3_aa: CSVAQAADTQYF
cdr3_nt: TGCAGCGTTGCCCAGGCTGCAGATACGCAGTATTTT

v_call: TRBV25-1
j_call: TRBJ2-2
clone_size: once
d_call: NA
cdr3_aa: CASSEYKGYPGELFF
cdr3_nt: TGTGCCAGCAGTGAATATAAAGGATATCCCGGGGAGCTGTTTTTT

v_call: TRBV29-1
j_call: TRBJ2-7
clone_size: many
d_call: TRBD1
cdr3_aa: CSVALTGGIYEQYF
cdr3_nt: TGCAGCGTTGCCCTGACAGGGGGGATCTACGAGCAGTACTTC

v_call: TRBV6-1
j_call: TRBJ2-5
clone_size: few
d_call: TRBD2
cdr3_aa: CATKGAGGGQETQYF
cdr3_nt: TGTGCCACCAAGGGAGCGGGGGGGGGCCAAGAGACCCAGTACTTC

v_call: TRBV29-1
j_call: TRBJ2-2
clone_size: NA
d_call: TRBD2
cdr3_aa: CSGTRGRGGTGELFF
cdr3_nt: TGCAGCGGCACCCGGGGTAGGGGAGGGACCGGGGAGCTGTTTTTT

v_call: TRBV13
j_call: TRBJ2-1
clone_size: many
d_call: NA
cdr3_aa: CASSFVKGLLSYNEQFF
cdr3_nt: TGTGCCAGCAGCTTCGTTAAGGGACTTCTCTCCTACAATGAGCAGTTCTTC

v_call: TRBV27
j_call: TRBJ2-7
clone_size: NA
d_call: NA
cdr3_aa: CASSFKGHNYEQYF
cdr3_nt: TGTGCCAGCAGTTTTAAGGGACATAACTACGAGCAGTACTTC

v_call: TRBV20-1
j_call: TRBJ2-7
clone_size: NA
d_call: TRBD1
cdr3_aa: CSAIPGQGSYEQCF
cdr3_nt: TGCAGTGCTATCCCGGGACAGGGCTCCTACGAGCAGTGCTTC

v_call: TRBV20-1
j_call: TRBJ2-7
clone_size: NA
d_call: TRBD1
cdr3_aa: CSAADERPGQDYEQYF
cdr3_nt: TGCAGTGCTGCAGATGAAAGGCCGGGACAGGACTACGAGCAGTACTTC

v_call: TRBV5-6
j_call: TRBJ1-2
clone_size: many
d_call: NA
cdr3_aa: CASSLAANYGYTF
cdr3_nt: TGTGCCAGCAGCTTGGCGGCGAACTATGGCTACACCTTC

v_call: TRBV27
j_call: TRBJ2-3
clone_size: NA
d_call: NA
cdr3_aa: CASRAWSTDTQYF
cdr3_nt: TGTGCCAGCAGGGCTTGGAGCACAGATACGCAGTATTTT

v_call: TRBV20-1
j_call: TRBJ2-2
clone_size: few
d_call: TRBD2
cdr3_aa: CSASASGSPGELFF
cdr3_nt: TGCAGTGCTAGCGCTAGCGGGAGTCCCGGGGAGCTGTTTTTT

v_call: TRBV7-3
j_call: TRBJ2-2
clone_size: many
d_call: TRBD1
cdr3_aa: CASSGTANTGELFF
cdr3_nt: TGTGCCAGCAGCGGGACAGCGAACACCGGGGAGCTGTTTTTT

v_call: TRBV7-2
j_call: TRBJ2-7
clone_size: many
d_call: NA
cdr3_aa: CASSLAGDLAYEQYF
cdr3_nt: TGTGCCAGCAGCTTAGCAGGAGATTTAGCCTACGAGCAGTACTTC

v_call: TRBV10-2
j_call: TRBJ1-4
clone_size: NA
d_call: TRBD1
cdr3_aa: CASSEQGSLNEKLFF
cdr3_nt: TGCGCCAGCAGTGAACAGGGGAGCCTTAATGAAAAACTGTTTTTT

v_call: TRBV20-1
j_call: TRBJ2-2
clone_size: many
d_call: NA
cdr3_aa: CSAIRDGYTGELFF
cdr3_nt: TGCAGTGCAATCCGGGACGGGTACACCGGGGAGCTGTTTTTT

v_call: TRBV3-1
j_call: TRBJ2-1
clone_size: many
d_call: NA
cdr3_aa: CASRAYNEQFF
cdr3_nt: TGTGCCAGCAGGGCCTACAATGAGCAGTTCTTC

v_call: TRBV19
j_call: TRBJ2-7
clone_size: NA
d_call: NA
cdr3_aa: CASSTRGNEQYF
cdr3_nt: TGTGCCAGTAGTACCAGGGGCAACGAGCAGTACTTC

v_call: TRBV7-9
j_call: TRBJ2-2
clone_size: many
d_call: TRBD2
cdr3_aa: CASSLGLAGVTGELFF
cdr3_nt: TGTGCCAGCAGCTTGGGACTAGCGGGAGTTACCGGGGAGCTGTTTTTT

v_call: TRBV14
j_call: TRBJ2-4
clone_size: NA
d_call: NA
cdr3_aa: CAGRTSRDRVDMGIQYF
cdr3_nt: TGTGCCGGCAGGACTAGCCGGGACAGGGTTGATATGGGCATTCAGTACTTC

v_call: TRBV6-2/TRBV6-3
j_call: TRBJ2-5
clone_size: few
d_call: NA
cdr3_aa: CASRFHRAQETQYF
cdr3_nt: TGTGCCAGCAGATTCCACAGGGCGCAAGAGACCCAGTACTTC

v_call: TRBV20-1
j_call: TRBJ1-4
clone_size: few
d_call: NA
cdr3_aa: CSAYALGEEKLFF
cdr3_nt: TGCAGTGCTTACGCCTTAGGGGAGGAAAAACTGTTTTTT

v_call: TRBV6-1
j_call: TRBJ1-6
clone_size: NA
d_call: NA
cdr3_aa: CASSRTGSSGSPLHF
cdr3_nt: TGTGCCAGCAGCCGAACAGGGTCTTCCGGTTCACCCCTCCACTTT

v_call: TRBV18
j_call: TRBJ2-2
clone_size: many
d_call: NA
cdr3_aa: CASSPQSSINTGELFF
cdr3_nt: TGTGCCAGCTCACCACAATCTTCTATTAACACCGGGGAGCTGTTTTTT

v_call: TRBV19
j_call: TRBJ1-5
clone_size: NA
d_call: NA
cdr3_aa: CASSRLGTGNQPQHF
cdr3_nt: TGTGCCAGTAGTAGACTCGGGACGGGCAATCAGCCCCAGCATTTT

v_call: TRBV12-3/TRBV12-4
j_call: TRBJ1-5
clone_size: many
d_call: NA
cdr3_aa: CASSAQDQPQHF
cdr3_nt: TGTGCCAGCAGTGCCCAGGATCAGCCCCAGCATTTT

v_call: TRBV28
j_call: TRBJ2-7
clone_size: NA
d_call: TRBD2
cdr3_aa: CASSSRLAGGAPRRGKQYF
cdr3_nt: TGTGCCAGCAGTTCTCGACTAGCGGGGGGCGCCCCGCGACGAGGAAAGCAGTACTTC

v_call: TRBV4-3
j_call: TRBJ2-2
clone_size: few
d_call: TRBD2
cdr3_aa: CASSNSLAGGTGELFF
cdr3_nt: TGCGCCAGCAGCAACTCCCTAGCGGGGGGAACCGGGGAGCTGTTTTTT

v_call: TRBV25-1
j_call: TRBJ1-1
clone_size: few
d_call: NA
cdr3_aa: CASRGVGQATEAFF
cdr3_nt: TGTGCCAGCAGGGGGGTTGGGCAGGCCACTGAAGCTTTCTTT

v_call: TRBV28
j_call: TRBJ2-2
clone_size: many
d_call: NA
cdr3_aa: CASSSKNTGELFF
cdr3_nt: TGTGCCAGCAGTTCCAAGAACACCGGGGAGCTGTTTTTT

v_call: TRBV7-9
j_call: TRBJ1-1
clone_size: many
d_call: TRBD1
cdr3_aa: CASSLGQGMTEAFF
cdr3_nt: TGTGCCAGCAGCTTAGGACAGGGTATGACTGAAGCTTTCTTT

v_call: TRBV7-2
j_call: TRBJ2-1
clone_size: NA
d_call: TRBD2
cdr3_aa: CASSLASPRTSGRFGEQFF
cdr3_nt: TGTGCCAGCAGCTTAGCGTCTCCTAGGACTAGCGGGAGATTTGGTGAGCAGTTCTTC

v_call: TRBV20-1
j_call: TRBJ2-7
clone_size: NA
d_call: NA
cdr3_aa: CSARARAGWEYEQYF
cdr3_nt: TGCAGTGCTAGAGCCAGGGCCGGGTGGGAATACGAGCAGTACTTC

v_call: TRBV4-3
j_call: TRBJ2-7
clone_size: NA
d_call: NA
cdr3_aa: CASSQSSVTYEQYF
cdr3_nt: TGCGCCAGCAGCCAAAGCAGCGTCACCTACGAGCAGTACTTC

v_call: TRBV6-2/TRBV6-3
j_call: TRBJ2-7
clone_size: NA
d_call: NA
cdr3_aa: CASSYDGEQYF
cdr3_nt: TGTGCCAGCAGTTACGATGGCGAGCAGTACTTC

v_call: TRBV5-1
j_call: TRBJ2-1
clone_size: many
d_call: TRBD2
cdr3_aa: CASSLVSGKGSNEQFF
cdr3_nt: TGCGCCAGCAGCTTGGTGAGCGGGAAGGGCTCGAATGAGCAGTTCTTC

v_call: TRBV7-2
j_call: TRBJ1-1
clone_size: NA
d_call: NA
cdr3_aa: CASSLAQKNTEAFF
cdr3_nt: TGTGCCAGCAGCTTAGCACAGAAGAACACTGAAGCTTTCTTT

v_call: TRBV20-1
j_call: TRBJ1-4
clone_size: few
d_call: NA
cdr3_aa: CSALTSRTEGQGNEKLFF
cdr3_nt: TGCAGTGCCCTTACCTCGAGGACAGAGGGGCAGGGAAATGAAAAACTGTTTTTT

v_call: TRBV7-9
j_call: TRBJ1-2
clone_size: many
d_call: NA
cdr3_aa: CASSGDNYGYTF
cdr3_nt: TGTGCCAGCAGTGGAGATAACTATGGCTACACCTTC

v_call: TRBV5-1
j_call: TRBJ2-7
clone_size: NA
d_call: TRBD2
cdr3_aa: CASSLATSGVDEQYF
cdr3_nt: TGCGCCAGCAGCTTGGCGACTAGCGGGGTCGACGAGCAGTACTTC

v_call: TRBV5-1
j_call: TRBJ2-1
clone_size: NA
d_call: TRBD2
cdr3_aa: CASSLIAGGNEQFF
cdr3_nt: TGCGCCAGCAGCTTAATAGCGGGGGGTAATGAGCAGTTCTTC

v_call: TRBV7-2
j_call: TRBJ1-4
clone_size: once
d_call: NA
cdr3_aa: CASSLGQGSYNEKLFF
cdr3_nt: TGTGCCAGCAGCTTAGGCCAGGGAAGCTATAATGAAAAACTGTTTTTT

v_call: TRBV7-9
j_call: TRBJ1-1
clone_size: NA
d_call: TRBD1
cdr3_aa: CAGSSRGTGNTEAFF
cdr3_nt: TGTGCCGGCAGCTCCCGGGGGACAGGGAACACTGAAGCTTTCTTT

v_call: TRBV11-2
j_call: TRBJ1-6
clone_size: few
d_call: NA
cdr3_aa: CASSLDRWENSPLHF
cdr3_nt: TGTGCCAGCAGCTTAGATAGGTGGGAGAATTCACCCCTCCACTTT

v_call: TRBV3-1
j_call: TRBJ2-2
clone_size: many
d_call: NA
cdr3_aa: CASSQGLLTGGTGELFF
cdr3_nt: TGTGCCAGCAGCCAAGGGTTACTCACAGGAGGCACCGGGGAGCTGTTTTTT

v_call: TRBV12-3/TRBV12-4
j_call: TRBJ2-3
clone_size: NA
d_call: TRBD2
cdr3_aa: CASRPLAGVGFGTDTQYF
cdr3_nt: TGTGCCAGCAGGCCTCTAGCGGGGGTGGGGTTCGGCACAGATACGCAGTATTTT

v_call: TRBV2
j_call: TRBJ2-1
clone_size: few
d_call: NA
cdr3_aa: CASRLRGRIISYNEQFF
cdr3_nt: TGTGCCAGCAGGCTCCGGGGCCGGATAATCTCCTACAATGAGCAGTTCTTC

v_call: TRBV7-8
j_call: TRBJ1-6
clone_size: few
d_call: NA
cdr3_aa: CASSSTTGNSYNSPLHF
cdr3_nt: TGTGCCAGCAGCTCGACGACAGGCAACTCCTATAATTCACCCCTCCACTTT

v_call: TRBV5-6
j_call: TRBJ1-2
clone_size: NA
d_call: NA
cdr3_aa: CASSLRVWGPNYGYTF
cdr3_nt: TGTGCCAGCAGCTTGAGGGTGTGGGGACCCAACTATGGCTACACCTTC

v_call: TRBV10-3
j_call: TRBJ1-2
clone_size: NA
d_call: TRBD1
cdr3_aa: CAIRGQGGYGYTF
cdr3_nt: TGTGCCATCAGGGGACAGGGTGGCTATGGCTACACCTTC

v_call: TRBV6-5
j_call: TRBJ2-5
clone_size: few
d_call: NA
cdr3_aa: CASSFGAGYETQYF
cdr3_nt: TGTGCCAGCAGTTTCGGCGCGGGGTACGAGACCCAGTACTTC

v_call: TRBV27
j_call: TRBJ2-3
clone_size: many
d_call: TRBD2
cdr3_aa: CASGLEVAGVDTQYF
cdr3_nt: TGTGCCAGCGGACTCGAAGTAGCGGGGGTAGATACGCAGTATTTT

v_call: TRBV9
j_call: TRBJ2-1
clone_size: few
d_call: TRBD2
cdr3_aa: CASSVGFGLAAYNEQFF
cdr3_nt: TGTGCCAGCAGCGTAGGATTTGGACTAGCGGCTTACAATGAGCAGTTCTTC

v_call: TRBV5-1
j_call: TRBJ2-7
clone_size: NA
d_call: NA
cdr3_aa: CASSPTGDEQYF
cdr3_nt: TGCGCCAGCAGCCCCACGGGCGACGAGCAGTACTTC

v_call: TRBV20-1
j_call: TRBJ2-1
clone_size: few
d_call: NA
cdr3_aa: CSAQWAGWRQFF
cdr3_nt: TGCAGTGCTCAGTGGGCGGGATGGCGGCAGTTCTTC

v_call: TRBV2
j_call: TRBJ1-2
clone_size: NA
d_call: NA
cdr3_aa: CASSEYPGQNYYGYTF
cdr3_nt: TGTGCCAGCAGTGAATACCCGGGGCAGAATTACTATGGCTACACCTTC

v_call: TRBV5-1
j_call: TRBJ2-6
clone_size: many
d_call: NA
cdr3_aa: CASSRDQGPGANVLTF
cdr3_nt: TGCGCCAGCAGCAGAGACCAGGGCCCTGGGGCCAACGTCCTGACTTTC

v_call: TRBV7-9
j_call: TRBJ1-1
clone_size: NA
d_call: NA
cdr3_aa: CASSFLRPETNTEAFF
cdr3_nt: TGTGCCAGCAGCTTTCTCCGTCCAGAAACGAACACTGAAGCTTTCTTT

v_call: TRBV7-2
j_call: TRBJ2-3
clone_size: many
d_call: NA
cdr3_aa: CASSPVGDTQYF
cdr3_nt: TGTGCCAGCAGCCCGGTCGGAGATACGCAGTATTTT

v_call: TRBV27
j_call: TRBJ2-1
clone_size: many
d_call: NA
cdr3_aa: CASRPGTYYNEQFF
cdr3_nt: TGTGCCAGCCGCCCCGGGACTTACTACAATGAGCAGTTCTTC